This TCR beta chain was identified in a study of cytomegalovirus exposure and HLA in healthy donors (dated by TCRdb to the late 2010s). Describing the broader study: An earlier analysis of more than 550 of the donors reported 276 Gb of sequence data and 100 million to 120 million unique TCR beta sequences obtained from approximately 180 million T cells. An early release covering roughly 580 HLA-typed donors comprised 300 to 350 gigabases of sequencing data and roughly 86 million unique TCR sequences. Among the roughly 400 genotyped donors, 75% to 90% belonged to the genetic ancestry cluster associated with self-reported Caucasian donors. The study was designed to test whether signatures of past pathogen exposure could be identified by cataloging public T cell receptors. The study used immunosequencing to profile the T cell repertoires of several hundred subjects and linked those repertoires to cytomegalovirus serostatus. Along with the approximately 650-subject first cohort, a separate validation cohort of over a hundred different subjects was used. The study combined high-throughput TCR immunosequencing, statistical association of individual TCRs with disease status, and machine learning to predict cytomegalovirus infection status. In a later analysis, previously published TCR beta repertoires from roughly 710 donors were re-analyzed and high-resolution HLA genotyping was added so that TCR occurrence patterns could be studied. In the later analysis, no new phenotypic data were used to find candidate immune exposures; instead, reliance was placed on TCR beta sequences and their occurrence across donors. To decide whether each TCR beta V gene segment behaved as functional or pseudogenic, an earlier analysis of approximately 620 of the donors relied on high-throughput TCR beta sequencing. Alongside the repertoire data, information on donor age, sex, ethnicity and CMV serostatus was compiled. A later genetic analysis took genome-wide SNP genotypes for about 65% of the 666 donors and used that subset as a discovery cohort. All discovery cohort repertoires had been generated on a single sequencing platform. HLA typing included class I and class II loci at four-digit resolution. The number of donors typed differed by locus, with roughly 629-640 for A, B, C, DRB1 and DQB1, roughly 520 for DQA1, 606 for DPA1, and around 460 for DPB1. About 5 DR-DQ haplotypes were handled as single units for association and clustering, since linkage in the cohort was strong. Among 350 to 400 genotyped donors of the cohort, an average of approximately 230,000 unique TCR beta nucleotide sequences were sequenced per donor, around 20% of them non-productive.

The library was generated by the immunoSEQ multiplex PCR assay. For the multiplex PCR, a mixture combining 60 forward primers for TCR Vbeta segments and 13 reverse primers for TCR Jbeta segments was used. A multiplex PCR assay on genomic DNA amplified the CDR3 region of rearranged TCR beta genes. The Illumina HiSeq System was used to sequence the amplified TCR beta libraries as 87-base-pair reads. The original methods were these. Across the 666 repertoires, a later analysis counted around 80 million unique TCR beta chains, 9.5 million to 12 million of which were shared by at least two donors. A nearest-neighbor algorithm error-corrected the raw reads and collapsed the reads into unique sequences, merging closely related sequences to remove PCR and sequencing errors. To assign V, D and J gene segments, CDR3 sequences were aligned to IMGT reference sequences. For a sequence to be retained, a match of at least six nucleotides was required to both a V gene segment and a J gene segment. A rearrangement counted as productive if the CDR3 had no stop codons and remained in frame with V and J, and every other rearrangement counted as non-productive. Following IMGT convention, CDR3 was defined as the stretch from the second conserved V-encoded cysteine to the conserved J-encoded phenylalanine. The earlier analysis of approximately 500 of the donors excluded sequences that lacked an unambiguous match to a single V gene segment. An earlier analysis of around 600 of the donors classified V segments as functional when productive rearrangements were above 56.7% and as segregating when the standard deviation between donors was above 5%. A statistical classification framework was built for diagnosing cytomegalovirus status from the catalog of TCR beta chain sequences. In a later analysis, V and J genes were assigned by comparing TCR nucleotide sequences against IMGT/GENE-DB human TR gene sequences. Using the TCRdist pipeline, a later analysis assigned CDR3 sequences along with most-parsimonious VDJ recombination scenarios. In a later analysis, each TCR beta chain was defined by its CDR3 amino acid sequence together with its V-gene family, and reads lacking a unique V-gene family were excluded. To address suspected cross-contamination and a sequencing artifact, a later analysis removed 550 to 750 highly shared, low-generation-probability nucleotide sequences. For each public chain, a later analysis derived a clonal expansion index from normalized ranks of inferred template counts within each repertoire. In a later analysis, generation probabilities were computed using a VDJ recombination model fitted to out-of-frame rearrangements, and the results were checked against IGoR. In a later analysis, hypergeometric tests were used to score TCR-TCR, TCR-HLA and TCR-CMV co-occurrence, with a repertoire-size bias correction applied to TCR pairs. A later analysis estimated false discovery rates by permuting HLA or CMV assignments 20 times. In a later analysis, co-occurring TCRs were grouped with DBSCAN, and TCRdist sequence similarity was added when clustering was performed within HLA-allele-positive subsets. For co-occurrence clustering, repertoires with fewer than 30,000 or more than 120,000 public chains were excluded, along with a handful of repertoires with anomalous nucleotide sharing. Held by TCRdb, this immuneACCESS table contains in-frame sequences only and omits some clones. Under half of the omission traces to an unresolved V gene where checked; the cause of the rest is unknown. V, J and clone size derive from that table, while D and trimming were established from the DNA sequence. The sample contains around 200,000 clones, around 83% of them found a single time. The leading ten clones occupy around 1.7% of the sample.

This clone occurred a few times. It has no known antigen specificity. The input lacks base qualities; no much larger clone sits a single base away. The paper as a whole reports these results and caveats: While some public TCRs were present in many individuals, most TCR sequences turned up only very rarely across donors. Compared with equally common non-associated chains, HLA-associated TCR beta chains in a later analysis were more clonally expanded and had lower generation probabilities. Three of the identified cytomegalovirus-associated TCR beta chains were confirmed in vitro to be specific for cytomegalovirus antigens. Linkage disequilibrium might explain the correlated functional status among segregating V segments, but an unknown experimental factor could not be ruled out. A cluster of highly shared sequence variants was judged likely to represent a technical artifact of the sequencing pipeline. The study gave a list of 150 to 200 TCR beta chains associated with cytomegalovirus. Because HLA typing was unavailable for some donors at each locus, only the typed subset was used in association tests. In this cohort, only TCR beta chains were sequenced, and detectable features were limited by the absence of alpha or paired-chain data. Sequencing depth was assumed to be roughly uniform across donors in the presence/absence analyses, though that assumption may not hold. A later analysis reported that several top co-occurrence clusters appeared linked to parvovirus B19, influenza, CMV and Epstein-Barr virus. At a false discovery rate of 0.05, a later analysis linked fewer than 20,000 TCR beta sequences to specific HLA alleles. According to a later genetic analysis, donors in an Asian-associated ancestry cluster had fewer N-insertions in productive TCRs than the approximately 630-donor mean. Broadly in line with IMGT annotations, most TCR beta V segments showed up in productive rearrangements about 87% or about 30% of the time in an earlier analysis of 450 to 750 of the donors. When HLA alleles, especially DR and DQ, strongly co-occurred, attributing TCR associations to individual alleles was difficult. The only immune exposure information available for the cohort was CMV serostatus. The authors suggested that the approach could potentially be extended to other disease states and immunological phenotypes. In both the original and validation cohorts, the classifier was reported to diagnose cytomegalovirus status with high specificity and sensitivity. According to a later analysis, most CMV-associated TCR beta chains appeared to be HLA-restricted, and the HLA associations seemed to be driven largely by CMV exposure. An association between a missense DCLRE1C variant and V-gene and J-gene trimming of TCR beta chains was found in a later genetic analysis and replicated in an independent cohort. Because counts were too low, seventeen rarely observed V segments, including chromosome 9 orphons, were excluded from the earlier analysis of 587 of the donors. A later analysis found that TCR association rates varied across HLA loci, with DRB1 alleles showing the most associated TCRs and HLA-C alleles the fewest. A further reported finding was that TCR beta sequences accurately predicted the HLA-A and HLA-B alleles for most subjects in the first cohort.

In total, over 600 healthy bone marrow donors made up the cohort. Cohort members were all nominally healthy when sampled, although unrecorded immune exposures were likely present. The donor was CMV seronegative and belonged to the group of over 300 seronegative cohort members. A peripheral blood sample was provided by each donor, and peripheral blood mononuclear cells were used for TCR beta sequencing. The Qiagen DNeasy Blood Extraction Kit was used to extract genomic DNA from the blood cell samples. This receptor was identified in a middle-aged man in good health and CMV-seronegative. The sequencing sample was made of PBMCs.

The encoded CDR3 is CASSQDSASTDTQYF. The bases read TGCGCCAGCAGCCAAGACAGCGCTAGCACAGATACGCAGTATTTT. The chain couples TRBV4-1 to TRBJ2-3, with the D gene not clear enough to name. V is cut by 0 bases and J by 0 bases, and the space between the germline ends is 7 bases. Taken from cysteine to phenylalanine, the CDR3 has 15 residues. Of the read, only the CDR3 DNA is kept; its 45 bases are in frame from base 1. Via the germline V gene, CDR1 is MGHRA and CDR2 YSYEKL.